The present T cell receptor beta chain was sequenced within a study of T-cell reconstitution after alpha-beta-depleted transplantation in children. Preparation of the TCRbeta library involved a method that used unique molecular identifiers. TCRdb independently ran MiXCR on the PCR reads; one entry per CDR3 protein. This sample has some 520,000 distinct CDR3 sequences, with over 25% found just once. The sequence derives from a human donor who donated a stem cell graft to a child with aplastic anemia. This specimen was PBMCs from the stem cell graft donor, taken from the stem cell graft.

CDR3 bases: TGTGCCAGCAGCTTAGCGGGCTCTAGCGTATCAGATACGCAGTATTTT. Translating gives CASSLAGSSVSDTQYF. This sequence joins TRBV7-2 and TRBJ2-3; D perhaps matches TRBD2 (6 bases). The CDR3 covers 16 residues. V was cut by 0 bases and J by 4 bases, with 14 bases left in between. Germline V gene data show CDR1 as SGHTA and CDR2 as FQGNSA.